The 18 T cell receptor beta chains in this list originate from one sample, sequenced in a study of radiation and T cells in renal cell carcinoma. Generated by immunoSEQ multiplex PCR, the TCRdb table keeps only in-frame clones and is missing some. Of roughly 120,000 clones detected, roughly four fifths appear once; the ten largest clones hold 1.5% to 2%. Time point noted: blood 2 weeks post-SBRT. Noted treatment: 15 Gy SBRT to primary tumor, nephrectomy 4 weeks later. The source material was blood, sampled from a patient whose treatment included radiotherapy and nephrectomy. Every receptor here comes from an older woman with renal cell carcinoma.

This clone was counted between two and nine times. The chain employs TRBV5-4 and TRBJ1-2; tentative D call: TRBD1 (5 bases). Germline CDR1 and CDR2: SGHNT and YYREEE (reference sequence). The CDR3 spans 14 residues. Trimming removed 3 bases from V and 8 bases from J, with 17 bases in between. The CDR3 sequence: CASSSGTVVEGYTF. CDR3 in DNA: TGTGCCAGCAGCTCCGGGACGGTGGTGGAAGGCTACACCTTC.

This clone showed up just once. This CDR3 is CASSQFTGVYEQYF. The CDR3 DNA reads TGTGCCAGCAGCCAATTTACAGGGGTCTACGAGCAGTACTTC. The chain uses TRBV11-2 and TRBJ2-7; 7 bases line up with TRBD1. CDR1 SGHAT and CDR2 FQNNGV come from the germline V gene. This CDR3 is 14 amino acids long. The junction had 7 bases not matched to a gene; V was cut back by 5 bases and J by 3 bases.

This clone has a count of ten or more. The CDR3 DNA sequence: TGTGCCAGCCGACAGGGGGCTCAACCGAACACTGAAGCTTTCTTT. Its protein product is CASRQGAQPNTEAFF. This chain links TRBV19 with TRBJ1-1, with 10 bases matching TRBD1. With V trimmed by 9 bases and J by 1 base, 8 bases remained unmatched. The CDR3 spans 15 residues. The germline CDR1 and CDR2 sequences are LNHDA and SQIVND (reference sequence). Complete variable domain (other parts from reference TRBV19 and TRBJ1-1): DGGITQSPKYLFRKEGQNVTLSCEQNLNHDAMYWYRQDPGQGLRLIYYSQIVNDFQKGDIAEGYSVSREKKESFPLTVTSAQKNPTAFYLCASRQGAQPNTEAFFGQGTRLTVV.

The J gene is TRBJ2-2, the V gene TRBV18, with 7 bases aligning to TRBD1. V was clipped by 4 bases and J by 8 bases; unmatched bases: 13. In germline, CDR1 is KGHSH, CDR2 LQKENI. The CDR3 length is 16 residues. The CDR3 sequence is CASSLERDSYFGELFF. In DNA form, the CDR3 reads TGTGCCAGCTCACTAGAGAGGGACAGCTACTTTGGGGAGCTGTTTTTT. The full variable domain, its missing parts supplied by reference TRBV18 and TRBJ2-2, is NAGVMQNPRHLVRRRGQEARLRCSPMKGHSHVYWYRQLPEEGLKFMVYLQKENIIDESGMPKERFSAEFPKEGPSILRIQQVVRGDSAAYFCASSLERDSYFGELFFGEGSRLTVL.

As for this clone: Other nucleotide sequences from this sample produce the same CDR3. The chain recombines TRBV5-4 with TRBJ2-1, with unresolved D. This CDR3 has 15 amino acids. CDR1 and CDR2 from the germline V gene are SGHNT and YYREEE (reference sequence). The V and J ends lost 4 bases and 2 bases respectively, with 13 bases between them. CDR3 residues: CASSLPGTTYNEQFF. DNA for the CDR3: TGTGCCAGCAGCCTACCAGGTACAACCTACAATGAGCAGTTCTTC.

This clone was seen once. The chain is built from TRBV15 and TRBJ1-1; TRBD1 might be the D (5 bases). Germline loops: CDR1 LNHNV, CDR2 YYDKDF (reference sequence). This CDR3 region has 14 residues. With 1 base removed from V and 5 bases from J, the gap between germline ends came to 11 bases. CDR3: CATSRVQGETEAFF. CDR3 bases: TGTGCCACCAGCAGAGTCCAGGGCGAGACTGAAGCTTTCTTT.

This clone was found once. This chain uses TRBV9 with TRBJ2-3; D is unresolved. The V gene lost 4 bases and the J gene lost 1 base, with 10 bases spanning the gap. The length of the CDR3 is 14 residues. Germline V gene sequence: CDR1 SGDLS, CDR2 YYNGEE. The CDR3 DNA follows: TGTGCCAGCAGCCCATCAACCGGCACAGATACGCAGTATTTT. Its translation: CASSPSTGTDTQYF.

J is TRBJ2-1 and V is TRBV6-9; D is possibly TRBD1 (7 bases). Trimming took 4 bases from V and 3 from J, leaving 13 bases between them. Germline assignment: CDR1 MNHGY and CDR2 SVAAGI. This CDR3 spans 15 amino acids. This chain's CDR3 is CASSFPGGIYNEQFF. The CDR3 nucleotides are TGTGCCAGCAGTTTTCCAGGGGGGATCTACAATGAGCAGTTCTTC.

J is TRBJ2-1 and V is TRBV10-3; possibly TRBD1 for D (6 bases). Germline V CDR1 and CDR2: ENHRY, SYGVKD. The CDR3 has 14 amino acids. Trimming pared 4 bases from V and 7 bases from J, leaving 14 bases between. CDR3 sequence (DNA): TGTGCCATCAGTGTTACTCCAGGGGAGAATGAGCAGTTCTTC. It specifies CAISVTPGENEQFF.

The chain couples TRBV6-5 to TRBJ2-5; possible D gene TRBD2, 7 bases. Germline V gene lookup returns CDR1 MNHEY and CDR2 SVGAGI. With 0 bases removed from V and 5 bases from J, the gap between germline ends came to 10 bases. The CDR3 contains 14 residues. This CDR3 is CASSYSGGLETQYF. CDR3 coding DNA: TGTGCCAGCAGTTACTCGGGGGGGCTTGAGACCCAGTACTTC.

The chain combines TRBV4-3 with TRBJ2-4; 9 positions agree with TRBD2. In germline, CDR1 is LGHNA, CDR2 YSLEER. This CDR3 is built from 17 residues. With V trimmed by 1 base and J by 5 bases, 9 bases remained unmatched. The CDR3 sequence is CASSQVQGGRAENIQYF. CDR3 bases: TGCGCCAGCAGCCAAGTTCAGGGCGGGAGGGCAGAAAACATTCAGTACTTC.

V and J are TRBV7-3 and TRBJ2-5; 11 bases agree with TRBD2. V dropped 2 bases and J dropped 6; count of bases not matched to a gene: 11. Germline V gene lookup returns CDR1 SGHTA and CDR2 FQGTGA. CDR3 length: 17 residues. CDR3 in amino acids: CASSLWVSGGAGKTQYF. Written as DNA, the CDR3 is TGTGCCAGCAGCTTATGGGTTAGCGGGGGGGCCGGAAAGACCCAGTACTTC.

The gene calls are TRBV6-5 and TRBJ1-2, with 9 positions matching TRBD1. The V gene end was trimmed by 7 bases and the J gene end by 8 bases; junction bases not matched to a gene: 11. Germline CDR1 and CDR2: MNHEY and SVGAGI. The CDR3 has 14 amino acids. CDR3 sequence: CASNTGTGMGGYTF. In DNA form, the CDR3 reads TGTGCCAGCAACACCGGGACAGGGATGGGGGGCTACACCTTC.

The rearrangement links TRBV5-1 to TRBJ2-1; 14 nucleotides line up with TRBD2. Germline CDR1 is SGHRS and CDR2 is YFSETQ. Trimming removed 0 bases from V and 9 bases from J; junction bases left unmatched: 5. This CDR3 is 16 amino acids long. The CDR3 nucleotides are TGCGCCAGCAGCTTGGCCGGGACTAGCGGGAGTGCTGAGCAGTTCTTC. Translating gives CASSLAGTSGSAEQFF.

To note about this clone: The same CDR3 can be traced to other DNA sequences in this sample. V gene TRBV7-6 combines with J gene TRBJ2-7, with 9 nucleotides matching TRBD1. Germline values: CDR1 SGHVS, CDR2 FNYEAQ. V shed 1 base and J 7 bases; nucleotides not matched to a gene: 5. The CDR3 length is 14 residues. CDR3 DNA: TGTGCCAGCAGCTTAGGACAGGGGGGAGGAGAGCAGTACTTC. Translating gives CASSLGQGGGEQYF.

CDR3: CASTGAGGHYGYTF. DNA for the CDR3: TGTGCCAGCACCGGGGCGGGGGGGCATTATGGCTACACCTTC. This chain links TRBV28 with TRBJ1-2; D is perhaps TRBD1 (6 bases). This CDR3 comprises 14 residues. Germline V gives CDR1 MDHEN, CDR2 SYDVKM. Trimming removed 7 bases at V and 5 bases at J, with 17 bases between.

This chain joins TRBV5-4 and TRBJ2-7; possibly TRBD1 for D (7 bases). In germline, CDR1 is SGHNT, CDR2 YYREEE (reference sequence). With 3 bases removed from V and 2 bases from J, the gap between germline ends came to 15 bases. The CDR3 contains 15 residues. The CDR3 here is CASSWMPGGTYEQYF. CDR3 bases: TGTGCCAGCAGCTGGATGCCAGGGGGGACCTACGAGCAGTACTTC.

The chain's CDR3 is CASSLLMGEGQETQYF. The CDR3 DNA is TGTGCCAGCAGCCTACTGATGGGGGAGGGTCAAGAGACCCAGTACTTC. The genes are TRBV5-5 and TRBJ2-5, with 7 bases matching TRBD2. V trimming: 4 bases; J trimming: 2 bases; junction bases outside the gene matches: 11. The CDR3 has 16 residues. Germline CDR1 is SGHKS and CDR2 is YYEKEE (reference sequence). The complete variable domain, with remaining parts taken from reference TRBV5-5 and TRBJ2-5, reads DAGVTQSPTHLIKTRGQQVTLRCSPISGHKSVSWYQQVLGQGPQFIFQYYEKEERGRGNFPDRFSARQFPNYSSELNVNALLLGDSALYLCASSLLMGEGQETQYFGPGTRLLVL.